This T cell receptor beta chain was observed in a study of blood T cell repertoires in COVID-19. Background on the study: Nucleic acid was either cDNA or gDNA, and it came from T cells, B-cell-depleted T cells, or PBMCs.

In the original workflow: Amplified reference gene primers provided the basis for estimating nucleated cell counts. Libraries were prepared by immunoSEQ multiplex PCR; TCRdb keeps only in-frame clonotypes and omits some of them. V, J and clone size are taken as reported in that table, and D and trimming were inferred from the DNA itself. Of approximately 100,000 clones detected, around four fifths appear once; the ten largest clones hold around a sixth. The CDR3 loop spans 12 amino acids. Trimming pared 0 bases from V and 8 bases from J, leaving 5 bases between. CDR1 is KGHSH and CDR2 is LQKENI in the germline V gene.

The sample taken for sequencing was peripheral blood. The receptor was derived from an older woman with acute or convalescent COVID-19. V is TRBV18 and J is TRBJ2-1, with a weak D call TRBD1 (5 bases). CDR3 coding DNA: TGTGCCAGCTCACCACCCAGGGATGAGCAGTTCTTC. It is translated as CASSPPRDEQFF.